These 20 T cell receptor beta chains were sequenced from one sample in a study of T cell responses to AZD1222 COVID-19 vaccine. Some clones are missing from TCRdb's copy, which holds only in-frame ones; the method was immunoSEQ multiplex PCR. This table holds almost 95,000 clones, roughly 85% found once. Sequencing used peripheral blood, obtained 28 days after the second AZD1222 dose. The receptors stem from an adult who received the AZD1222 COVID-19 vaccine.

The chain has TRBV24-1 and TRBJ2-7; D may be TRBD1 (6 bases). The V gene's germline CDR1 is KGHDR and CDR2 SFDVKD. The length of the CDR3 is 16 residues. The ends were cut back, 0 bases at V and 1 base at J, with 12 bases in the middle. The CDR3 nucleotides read TGTGCCACCAGTGATTTGCGAGGGGGACATTCCTACGAGCAGTACTTC. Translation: CATSDLRGGHSYEQYF.

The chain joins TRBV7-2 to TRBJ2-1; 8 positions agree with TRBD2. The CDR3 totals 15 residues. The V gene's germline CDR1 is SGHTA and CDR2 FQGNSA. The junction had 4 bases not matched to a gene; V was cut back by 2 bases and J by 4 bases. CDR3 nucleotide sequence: TGTGCCAGCAGCTTATGGGCGGGGGGTTACAATGAGCAGTTCTTC. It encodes CASSLWAGGYNEQFF.

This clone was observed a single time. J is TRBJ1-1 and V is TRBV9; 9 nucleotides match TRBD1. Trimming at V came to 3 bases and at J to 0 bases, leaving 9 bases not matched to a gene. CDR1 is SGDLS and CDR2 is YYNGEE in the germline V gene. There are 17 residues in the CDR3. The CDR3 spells CASSEGQGVNMNTEAFF. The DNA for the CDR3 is TGTGCCAGCAGCGAGGGACAGGGAGTTAACATGAACACTGAAGCTTTCTTT.

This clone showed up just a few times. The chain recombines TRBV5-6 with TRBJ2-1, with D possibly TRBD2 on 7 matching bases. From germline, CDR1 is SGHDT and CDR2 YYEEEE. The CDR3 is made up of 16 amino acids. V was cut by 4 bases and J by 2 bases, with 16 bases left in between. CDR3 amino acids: CASSGGAAGTYNEQFF. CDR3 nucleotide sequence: TGTGCCAGCAGCGGGGGGGCGGCCGGGACCTACAATGAGCAGTTCTTC.

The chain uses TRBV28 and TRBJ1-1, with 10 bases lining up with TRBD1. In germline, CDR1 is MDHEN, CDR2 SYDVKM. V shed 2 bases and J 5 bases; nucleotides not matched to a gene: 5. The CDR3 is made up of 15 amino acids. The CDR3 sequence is CASSLTGTGATEAFF. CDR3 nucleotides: TGTGCCAGCAGTTTAACCGGGACAGGGGCGACTGAAGCTTTCTTT. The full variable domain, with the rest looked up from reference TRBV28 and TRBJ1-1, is DVKVTQSSRYLVKRTGEKVFLECVQDMDHENMFWYRQDPGLGLRLIYFSYDVKMKEKGDIPEGYSVSREKKERFSLILESASTNQTSMYLCASSLTGTGATEAFFGQGTRLTVV.

The CDR3 sequence: CASSVGVVGSAGTEAFF. As DNA, the CDR3 is TGTGCCAGCAGCGTAGGGGTAGTGGGTTCGGCGGGCACTGAAGCTTTCTTT. The J gene is TRBJ1-1, the V gene TRBV9; no clear D gene. Germline-derived CDR1 and CDR2 are SGDLS and YYNGEE. CDR3 length equals 17 residues. Trimming left V 0 bases short and J 4 bases short, with 19 bases between. The full variable domain, its missing parts supplied by reference TRBV9 and TRBJ1-1, is DSGVTQTPKHLITATGQRVTLRCSPRSGDLSVYWYQQSLDQGLQFLIQYYNGEERAKGNILERFSAQQFPDLHSELNLSSLELGDSALYFCASSVGVVGSAGTEAFFGQGTRLTVV.

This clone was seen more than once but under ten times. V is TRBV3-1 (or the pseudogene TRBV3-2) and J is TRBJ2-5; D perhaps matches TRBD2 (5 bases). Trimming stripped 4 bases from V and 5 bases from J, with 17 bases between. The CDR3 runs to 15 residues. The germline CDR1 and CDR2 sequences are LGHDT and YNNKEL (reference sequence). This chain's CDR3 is CASSPIGMGAETQYF. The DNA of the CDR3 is TGTGCCAGCAGCCCGATCGGGATGGGTGCGGAGACCCAGTACTTC.

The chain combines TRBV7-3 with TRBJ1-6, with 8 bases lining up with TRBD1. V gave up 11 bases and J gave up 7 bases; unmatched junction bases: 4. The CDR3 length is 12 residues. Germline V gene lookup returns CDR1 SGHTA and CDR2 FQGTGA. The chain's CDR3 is CALQGENSPLHF. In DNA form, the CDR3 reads TGTGCCTTACAGGGGGAGAATTCACCCCTCCACTTT.

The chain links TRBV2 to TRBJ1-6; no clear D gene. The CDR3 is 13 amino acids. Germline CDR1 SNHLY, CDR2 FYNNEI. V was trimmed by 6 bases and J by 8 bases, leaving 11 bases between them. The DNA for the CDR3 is TGTGCCAGCAGCTCGGGATCGTATTCACCCCTCCACTTT. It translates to CASSSGSYSPLHF.

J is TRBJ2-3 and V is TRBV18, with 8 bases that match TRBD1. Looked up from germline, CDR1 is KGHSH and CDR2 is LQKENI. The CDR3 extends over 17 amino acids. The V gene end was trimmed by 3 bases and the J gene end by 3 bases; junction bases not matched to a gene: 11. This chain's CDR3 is CASSPSQGAKETDTQYF. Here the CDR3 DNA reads TGTGCCAGCTCACCCAGCCAGGGGGCAAAGGAGACAGATACGCAGTATTTT.

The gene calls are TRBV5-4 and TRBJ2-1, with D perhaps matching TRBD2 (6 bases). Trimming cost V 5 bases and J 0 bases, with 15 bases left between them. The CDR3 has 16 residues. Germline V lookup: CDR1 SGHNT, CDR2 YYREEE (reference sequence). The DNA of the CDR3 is TGTGCCAGCAGGTGGGGGGAAGCTAGCTCCTACAATGAGCAGTTCTTC. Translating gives CASRWGEASSYNEQFF. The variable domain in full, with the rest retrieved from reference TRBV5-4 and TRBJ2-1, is ETGVTQSPTHLIKTRGQQVTLRCSSQSGHNTVSWYQQALGQGPQFIFQYYREEENGRGNFPPRFSGLQFPNYSSELNVNALELDDSALYLCASRWGEASSYNEQFFGPGTRLTVL.

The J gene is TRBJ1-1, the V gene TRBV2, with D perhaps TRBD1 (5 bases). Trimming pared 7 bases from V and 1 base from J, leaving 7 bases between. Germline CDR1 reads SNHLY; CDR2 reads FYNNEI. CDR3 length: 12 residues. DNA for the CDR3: TGTGCCAGCAACAGGTGGAACACTGAAGCTTTCTTT. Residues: CASNRWNTEAFF.

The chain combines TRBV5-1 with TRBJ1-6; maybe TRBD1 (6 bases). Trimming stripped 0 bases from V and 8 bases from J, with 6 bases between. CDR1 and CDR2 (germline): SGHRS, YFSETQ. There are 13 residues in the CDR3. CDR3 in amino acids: CASSLGGHSPLHF. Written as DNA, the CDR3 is TGCGCCAGCAGCTTGGGGGGGCATTCACCCCTCCACTTT.

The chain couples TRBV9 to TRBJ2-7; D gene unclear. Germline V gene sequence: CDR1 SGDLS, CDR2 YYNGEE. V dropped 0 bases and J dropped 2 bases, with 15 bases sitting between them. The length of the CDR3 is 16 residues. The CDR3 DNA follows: TGTGCCAGCAGCGTAGACTTCCGGGCTGGCGCCTACGAGCAGTACTTC. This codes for CASSVDFRAGAYEQYF.

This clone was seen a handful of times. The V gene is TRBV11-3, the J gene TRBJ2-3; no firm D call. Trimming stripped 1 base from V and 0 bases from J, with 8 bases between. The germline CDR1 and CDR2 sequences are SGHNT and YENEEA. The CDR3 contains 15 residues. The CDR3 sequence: CASSLGVVSTDTQYF. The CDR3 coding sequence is TGTGCCAGCAGCTTAGGGGTGGTAAGCACAGATACGCAGTATTTT.

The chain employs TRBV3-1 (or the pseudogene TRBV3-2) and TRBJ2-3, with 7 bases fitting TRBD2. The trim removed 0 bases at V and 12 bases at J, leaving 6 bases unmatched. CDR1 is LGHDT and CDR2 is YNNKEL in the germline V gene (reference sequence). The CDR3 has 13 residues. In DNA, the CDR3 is TGTGCCAGCAGCCAAGATAGACTAGCCCGCCAGTATTTT. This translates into CASSQDRLARQYF.

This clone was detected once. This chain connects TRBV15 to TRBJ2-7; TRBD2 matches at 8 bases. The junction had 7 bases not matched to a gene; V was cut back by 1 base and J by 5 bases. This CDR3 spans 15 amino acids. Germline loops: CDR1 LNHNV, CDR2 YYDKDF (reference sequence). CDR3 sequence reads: CATSRGTAGVHEQYF. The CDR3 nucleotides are TGTGCCACCAGCAGAGGGACAGCGGGGGTCCACGAGCAGTACTTC.

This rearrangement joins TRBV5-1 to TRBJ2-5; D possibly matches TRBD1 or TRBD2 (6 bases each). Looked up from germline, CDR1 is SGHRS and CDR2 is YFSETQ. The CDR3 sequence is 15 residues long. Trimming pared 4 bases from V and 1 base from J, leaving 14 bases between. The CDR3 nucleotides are TGCGCCAGCAGCCCCGGGGGCGGATTCCAAGAGACCCAGTACTTC. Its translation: CASSPGGGFQETQYF.

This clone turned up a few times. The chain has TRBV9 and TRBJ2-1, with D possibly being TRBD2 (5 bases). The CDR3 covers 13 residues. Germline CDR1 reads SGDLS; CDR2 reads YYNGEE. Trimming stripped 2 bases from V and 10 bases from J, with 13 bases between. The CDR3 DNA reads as TGTGCCAGCAGCGTGGGGAGCGGTGTCGAGCAGTTCTTC. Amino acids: CASSVGSGVEQFF.

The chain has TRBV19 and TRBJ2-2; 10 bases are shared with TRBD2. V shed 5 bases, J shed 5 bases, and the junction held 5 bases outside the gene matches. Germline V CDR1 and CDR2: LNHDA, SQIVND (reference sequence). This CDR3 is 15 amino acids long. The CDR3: CASSLTSGVTGELFF. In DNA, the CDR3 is TGTGCCAGTAGTCTCACTAGCGGGGTAACCGGGGAGCTGTTTTTT.